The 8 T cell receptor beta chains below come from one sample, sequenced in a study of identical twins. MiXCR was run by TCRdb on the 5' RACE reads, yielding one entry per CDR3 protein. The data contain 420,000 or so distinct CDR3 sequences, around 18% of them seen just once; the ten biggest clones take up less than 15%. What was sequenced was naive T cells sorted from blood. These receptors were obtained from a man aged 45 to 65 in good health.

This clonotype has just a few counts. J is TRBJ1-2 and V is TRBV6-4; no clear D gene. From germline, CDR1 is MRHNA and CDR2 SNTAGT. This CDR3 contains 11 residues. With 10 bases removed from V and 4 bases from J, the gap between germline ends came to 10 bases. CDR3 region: CATFSSYGYTF. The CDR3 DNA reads TGTGCCACCTTTAGTTCCTATGGCTACACCTTC.

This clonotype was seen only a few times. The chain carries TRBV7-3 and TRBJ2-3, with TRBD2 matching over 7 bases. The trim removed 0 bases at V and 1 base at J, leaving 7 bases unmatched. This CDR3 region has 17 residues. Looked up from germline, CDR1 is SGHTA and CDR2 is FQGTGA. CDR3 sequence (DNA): TGTGCCAGCAGCTTAACGTCGTCTAGCGGAGGCACAGATACGCAGTATTTT. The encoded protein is CASSLTSSSGGTDTQYF.

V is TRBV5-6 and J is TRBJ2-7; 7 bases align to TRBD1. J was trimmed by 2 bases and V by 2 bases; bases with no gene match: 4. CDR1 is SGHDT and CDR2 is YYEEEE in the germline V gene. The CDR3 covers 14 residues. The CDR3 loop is CASSLGDSPYEQYF. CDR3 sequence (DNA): TGTGCCAGCAGCTTAGGGGACAGCCCCTACGAGCAGTACTTC.

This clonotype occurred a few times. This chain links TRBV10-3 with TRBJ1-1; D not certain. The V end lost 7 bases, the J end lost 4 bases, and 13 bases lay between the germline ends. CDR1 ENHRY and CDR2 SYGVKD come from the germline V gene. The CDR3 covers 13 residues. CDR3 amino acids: CAIMGLSPTEAFF. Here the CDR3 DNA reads TGTGCCATCATGGGTCTAAGTCCCACTGAAGCTTTCTTT.

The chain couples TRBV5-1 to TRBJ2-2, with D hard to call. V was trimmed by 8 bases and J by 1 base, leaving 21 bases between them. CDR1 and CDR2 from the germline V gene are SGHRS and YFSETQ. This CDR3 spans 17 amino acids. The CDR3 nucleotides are TGCGCCAGTAACCCAGTCTCCGGGCTATGGAACACCGGGGAGCTGTTTTTT. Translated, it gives CASNPVSGLWNTGELFF. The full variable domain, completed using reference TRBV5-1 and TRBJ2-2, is KAGVTQTPRYLIKTRGQQVTLSCSPISGHRSVSWYQQTPGQGLQFLFEYFSETQRNKGNFPGRFSGRQFSNSRSEMNVSTLELGDSALYLCASNPVSGLWNTGELFFGEGSRLTVL.

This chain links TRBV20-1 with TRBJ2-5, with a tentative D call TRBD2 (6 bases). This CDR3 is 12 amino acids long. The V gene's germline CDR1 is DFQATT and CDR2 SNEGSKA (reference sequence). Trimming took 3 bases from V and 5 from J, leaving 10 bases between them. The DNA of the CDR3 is TGCAGTGCTAGTCGACTAGAGGAGACCCAGTACTTC. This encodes CSASRLEETQYF.

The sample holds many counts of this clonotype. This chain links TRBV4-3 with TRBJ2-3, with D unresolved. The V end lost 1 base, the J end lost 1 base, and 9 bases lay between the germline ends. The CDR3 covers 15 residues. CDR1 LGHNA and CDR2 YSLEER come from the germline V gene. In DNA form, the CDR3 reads TGCGCCAGCAGCCAAGTTCTAGGAGGCACAGATACGCAGTATTTT. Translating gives CASSQVLGGTDTQYF.

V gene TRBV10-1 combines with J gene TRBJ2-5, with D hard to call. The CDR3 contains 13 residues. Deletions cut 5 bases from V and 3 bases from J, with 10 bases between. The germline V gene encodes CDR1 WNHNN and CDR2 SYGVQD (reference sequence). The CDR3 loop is CASSFTRKETQYF. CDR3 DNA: TGCGCCAGCAGTTTTACACGGAAAGAGACCCAGTACTTC.